There are many counts of the clone carrying this TCR beta chain. Unique molecular identifiers were in the cDNA, with template-switch universal primer binding. TCRdb reanalysed the 5' RACE reads using MiXCR and keeps one entry per CDR3 protein. The data contain around 230,000 distinct CDR3 sequences, 5.5% to 7.5% of them singletons. These data originate in a study of identical twins. These data also featured in a second study, about T cells expressing NK-cell markers. That paper notes: Sorted CD3+CD56-NKG2C+, CD3+CD56+NKG2C- and CD3+CD56+NKG2C+ T cells were the source of the TCR beta repertoires. In several donors, dominant clonotypes made up about 25-60.1% of CD3+CD56-NKG2C+ cells.

Sequencing input: CD8+ T cells sorted from blood. The TCR originated in a woman in her late teens or twenties in good health.

CDR3 bases: TGTGCCACCAGCTCAAGCCCGGGCGCAGGGAGAACCGGGGAGCTGTTTTTT. Translation gives CATSSSPGAGRTGELFF. The chain is built from TRBV15 and TRBJ2-2; D assignment may be TRBD1 or TRBD2 (5 bases each). V was pared by 5 bases and J by 5 bases, with 21 bases between. The CDR3 extends over 17 amino acids. From germline, CDR1 is LNHNV and CDR2 YYDKDF (reference sequence).